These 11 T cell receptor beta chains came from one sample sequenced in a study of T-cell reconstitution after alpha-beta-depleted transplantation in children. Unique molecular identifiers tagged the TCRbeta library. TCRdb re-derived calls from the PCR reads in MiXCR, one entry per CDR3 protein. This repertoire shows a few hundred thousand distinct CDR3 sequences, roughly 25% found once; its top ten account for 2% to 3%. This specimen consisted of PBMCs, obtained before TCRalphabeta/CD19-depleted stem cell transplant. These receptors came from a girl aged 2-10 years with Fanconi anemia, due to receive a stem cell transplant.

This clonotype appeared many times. The DNA for the CDR3 is TGCAGTGCTAGGTCCCCGCGGGAGTCATCAGATACGCAGTATTTT. Residues: CSARSPRESSDTQYF. The chain employs TRBV20-1 and TRBJ2-3; 7 bases align to TRBD2. J gave up 4 bases and V 3 bases, and 10 bases lay outside the gene matches. Germline CDR1 reads DFQATT; CDR2 reads SNEGSKA (reference sequence). The CDR3 contains 15 residues.

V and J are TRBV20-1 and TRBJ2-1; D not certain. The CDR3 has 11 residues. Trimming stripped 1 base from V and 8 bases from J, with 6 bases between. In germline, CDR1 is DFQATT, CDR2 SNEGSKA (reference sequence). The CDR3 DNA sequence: TGCAGTGCTAGAGGCCGAGATGAGCAGTTCTTC. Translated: CSARGRDEQFF.

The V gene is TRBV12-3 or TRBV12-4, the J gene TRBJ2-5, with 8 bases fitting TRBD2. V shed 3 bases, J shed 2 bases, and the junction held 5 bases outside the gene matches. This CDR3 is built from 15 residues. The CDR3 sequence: CASSFFSSGQETQYF. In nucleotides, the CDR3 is TGTGCCAGCAGTTTTTTTTCTAGCGGGCAAGAGACCCAGTACTTC.

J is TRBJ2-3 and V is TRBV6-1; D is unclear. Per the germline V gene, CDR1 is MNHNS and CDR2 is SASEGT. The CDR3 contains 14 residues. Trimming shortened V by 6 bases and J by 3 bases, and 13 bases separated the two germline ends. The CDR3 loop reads CASRLELGTDTQYF. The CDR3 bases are TGTGCCAGCAGGCTGGAGCTTGGTACAGATACGCAGTATTTT.

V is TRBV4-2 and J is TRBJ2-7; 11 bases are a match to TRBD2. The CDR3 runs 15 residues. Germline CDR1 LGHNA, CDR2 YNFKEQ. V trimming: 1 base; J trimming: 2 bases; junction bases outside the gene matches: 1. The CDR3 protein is CASSQGSGRAYEQYF. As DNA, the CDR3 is TGTGCCAGCAGCCAAGGTAGCGGGAGGGCCTACGAGCAGTACTTC.

The CDR3 DNA sequence: TGTGCCAGCAGTTTATCGATAGGGCCTAGCGGGAGGGGGGGCCAGTTCTTC. This encodes CASSLSIGPSGRGGQFF. The V call is TRBV27, the J call TRBJ2-1, with 12 bases lining up with TRBD2. The CDR3 is 17 amino acids. Germline CDR1 reads MNHEY; CDR2 reads SMNVEV (reference sequence). Losses at the gene ends were 0 bases for V and 13 bases for J; bases not matched to a gene: 13.

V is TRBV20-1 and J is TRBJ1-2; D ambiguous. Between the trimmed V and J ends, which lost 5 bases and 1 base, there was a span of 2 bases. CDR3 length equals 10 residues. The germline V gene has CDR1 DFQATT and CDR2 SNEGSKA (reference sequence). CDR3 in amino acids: CSAHNYGYTF. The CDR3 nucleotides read TGCAGTGCTCATAACTATGGCTACACCTTC.

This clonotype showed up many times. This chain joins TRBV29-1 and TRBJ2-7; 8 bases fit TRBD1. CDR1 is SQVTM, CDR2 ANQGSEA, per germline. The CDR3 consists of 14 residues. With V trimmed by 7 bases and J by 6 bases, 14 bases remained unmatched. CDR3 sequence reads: CSEAPGQVYLEQYF. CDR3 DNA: TGCAGCGAAGCCCCGGGACAGGTCTATCTCGAGCAGTACTTC.

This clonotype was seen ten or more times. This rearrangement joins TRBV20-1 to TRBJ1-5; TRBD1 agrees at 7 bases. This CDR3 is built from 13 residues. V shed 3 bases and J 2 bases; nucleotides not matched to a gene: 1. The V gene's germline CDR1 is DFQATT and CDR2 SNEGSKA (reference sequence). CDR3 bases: TGCAGTGCTAGGCAGGGGGGCAATCAGCCCCAGCATTTT. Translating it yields CSARQGGNQPQHF.

The CDR3 region is CSAVTGTLYEQYF. The CDR3 nucleotides read TGCAGTGCTGTCACCGGGACCCTCTACGAGCAGTACTTC. The rearrangement joins TRBV20-1 to TRBJ2-7; D possibly uses TRBD1 or TRBD2 (5 bases each). Germline-derived CDR1 and CDR2 are DFQATT and SNEGSKA (reference sequence). This CDR3 spans 13 amino acids. The germline V and J ends were trimmed by 5 bases and 3 bases, with 14 bases remaining between them.

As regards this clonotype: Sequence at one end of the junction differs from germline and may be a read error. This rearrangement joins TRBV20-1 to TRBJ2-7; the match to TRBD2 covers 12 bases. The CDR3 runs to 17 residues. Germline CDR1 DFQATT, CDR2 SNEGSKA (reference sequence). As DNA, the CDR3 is TGCTGTGCTGCACCGGGACTAGCGGGCCGGCGTGGAGGCGAGCAGTACTTC. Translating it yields CCAAPGLAGRRGGEQYF.